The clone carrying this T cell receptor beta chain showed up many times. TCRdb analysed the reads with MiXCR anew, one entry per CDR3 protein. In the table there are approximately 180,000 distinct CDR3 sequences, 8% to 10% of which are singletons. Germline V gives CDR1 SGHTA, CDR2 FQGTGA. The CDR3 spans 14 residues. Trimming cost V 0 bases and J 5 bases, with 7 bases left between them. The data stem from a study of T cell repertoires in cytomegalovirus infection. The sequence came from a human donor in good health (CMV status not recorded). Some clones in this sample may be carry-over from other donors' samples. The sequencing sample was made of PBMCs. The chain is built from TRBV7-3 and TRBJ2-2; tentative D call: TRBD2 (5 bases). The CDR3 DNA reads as TGTGCCAGCAGCTTAACGGGAGTTACCGGGGAGCTGTTTTTT. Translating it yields CASSLTGVTGELFF.